The next 10 T cell receptor beta chains were all read from a single sample in a study of breast tumors, draining lymph nodes, adjacent tissues. TCRdb fed the multiplex PCR reads into MiXCR, producing one record per CDR3 protein. There are roughly 130,000 distinct CDR3 sequences in the sample; less than 20% occur only once, and over 3% lies in the top ten. The lymph nodes were axillary draining lymph nodes from breast cancer patients. The sample comprised axillary lymph node tissue. The receptor set was obtained from a female donor with breast cancer. Some clones in this sample may be carry-over from other donors' samples.

The sample holds many counts of this clonotype. J is TRBJ2-7 and V is TRBV6-5; D not resolved. Germline V gene data show CDR1 as MNHEY and CDR2 as SVGAGI. The CDR3 covers 13 residues. V lost 0 bases to trimming and J lost 3 bases, with 6 bases between them. The CDR3 is CASSYSQIYEQYF. In DNA form, the CDR3 reads TGTGCCAGCAGTTACTCCCAGATCTACGAGCAGTACTTC.

The V gene is TRBV30, the J gene TRBJ2-2; 8 bases line up with TRBD1. CDR1 and CDR2 (germline): GTSNPN, SVGIG (reference sequence). The CDR3 extends over 15 amino acids. V was pared by 5 bases and J by 4 bases, with 9 bases of the junction left unmatched. The DNA of the CDR3 is TGTGCCTGGGTAGACAGGGGCTTTAGCACCGGGGAGCTGTTTTTT. Its translation: CAWVDRGFSTGELFF.

Ten or more counts support this clonotype. V and J are TRBV5-1 and TRBJ2-1; D unresolved. There are 14 residues in the CDR3. CDR1 and CDR2 (germline): SGHRS, YFSETQ. Deletions cut 0 bases from V and 6 bases from J, with 10 bases between. CDR3 in amino acids: CASSLGLPGNEQFF. In nucleotides, the CDR3 is TGCGCCAGCAGCTTGGGACTTCCGGGCAATGAGCAGTTCTTC.

In its sample, this clonotype was seen many times. This chain joins TRBV4-1 and TRBJ2-5; 7 bases map to TRBD2. Germline CDR1 reads MGHRA; CDR2 reads YSYEKL. Trimming removed 2 bases from V and 3 bases from J; junction bases left unmatched: 6. The CDR3 runs 15 residues. The chain's CDR3 is CASSQRFGGEETQYF. CDR3 nucleotide sequence: TGCGCCAGCAGCCAACGGTTTGGGGGGGAAGAGACCCAGTACTTC.

In regard to this clonotype: A read error may be the cause here, since a much bigger clone is one base away. The J gene is TRBJ2-2, the V gene TRBV18; D unresolved. The V gene lost 1 base and the J gene lost 9 bases, with 9 bases spanning the gap. This CDR3 has 13 residues. Germline CDR1 KGHSH, CDR2 LQKENI. The CDR3 here is CASSPQRTRELFF. For the CDR3, the DNA is TGTGCCAGCTCACCACAAAGGACCAGGGAGCTGTTTTTT.

In this sample, this clonotype turned up many times. The chain employs TRBV9 and TRBJ1-6, with a weak D call TRBD1 (5 bases). V was shortened by 7 bases and J by 11 bases, with 16 bases between the two germline ends. This CDR3 contains 13 residues. In germline, CDR1 is SGDLS, CDR2 YYNGEE. The CDR3 region has the DNA TGTGCCAGCCAAGAGGGAGCGGGGGCACCCCTCCACTTT. This gives the protein CASQEGAGAPLHF.

This clonotype was detected ten times or more. This sequence joins TRBV18 and TRBJ2-7; a weak D match, TRBD2 (6 bases). The CDR3 totals 12 residues. The germline gives CDR1 KGHSH, CDR2 LQKENI. CDR3 region: CASGKGGYEQYF. CDR3 nucleotides: TGTGCATCAGGGAAGGGAGGCTACGAGCAGTACTTC.

Comment on this clonotype: A much more abundant neighbour one base away suggests this may be a read error. The gene calls are TRBV18 and TRBJ2-7, with 11 bases that match TRBD2. The closer fit of TRBJ2-1 to the DNA end suggests the J call may be wrong. CDR3 length: 15 residues. CDR1 and CDR2 from the germline V gene are KGHSH and LQKENI. This chain's CDR3 is CASSLAGGSLYEQFF. CDR3 DNA sequence: TGTGCCAGCTCACTAGCGGGAGGGTCCCTCTACGAGCAGTTCTTC.

On this clonotype itself: A read error is possible here, since a much larger clone lies one base away. The V gene is TRBV9, the J gene TRBJ2-1, with 8 bases lining up with TRBD2. The CDR3 has 15 residues. Germline-derived CDR1 and CDR2 are SGDLS and YYNGEE. CDR3 bases: TGTGCCAGCAGCGTAGGGGGTAGCGGGAACAATGGGCAGTTCTTC. It yields the protein CASSVGGSGNNGQFF.

In this sample, this clonotype turned up many times. This chain uses TRBV20-1 with TRBJ1-3; D is uncertain. Trimming shortened V by 3 bases and J by 8 bases, and 29 bases separated the two germline ends. The CDR3 covers 18 residues. The germline CDR1 and CDR2 sequences are DFQATT and SNEGSKA (reference sequence). CDR3 region: CSARDYGLIGSGRDTIYF. The CDR3 DNA reads as TGCAGTGCTAGGGACTACGGACTGATTGGGTCGGGCCGGGACACCATATATTTT.